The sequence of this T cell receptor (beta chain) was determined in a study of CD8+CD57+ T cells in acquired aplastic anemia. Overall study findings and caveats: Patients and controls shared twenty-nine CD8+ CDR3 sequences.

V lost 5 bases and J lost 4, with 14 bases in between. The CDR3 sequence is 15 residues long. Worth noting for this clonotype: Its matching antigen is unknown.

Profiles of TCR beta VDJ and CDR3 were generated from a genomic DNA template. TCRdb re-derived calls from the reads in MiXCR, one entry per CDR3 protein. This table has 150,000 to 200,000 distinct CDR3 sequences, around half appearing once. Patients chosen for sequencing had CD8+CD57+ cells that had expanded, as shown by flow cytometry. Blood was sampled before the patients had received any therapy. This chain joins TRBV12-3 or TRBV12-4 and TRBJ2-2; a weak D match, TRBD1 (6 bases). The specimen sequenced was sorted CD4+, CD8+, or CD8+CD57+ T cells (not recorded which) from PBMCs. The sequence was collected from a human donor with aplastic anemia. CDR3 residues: CASSIRGQGTGELFF. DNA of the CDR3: TGTGCCAGCAGTATCAGGGGCCAGGGCACCGGGGAGCTGTTTTTT.